Reported below is one T cell receptor beta chain. What it recognizes is unknown. This sample stems from a study of CD8 T cells in Susac syndrome. Findings and limits, study-wide: The TCR sequencing and HLA analysis in the study involved a relatively small number of individuals, as the study acknowledged.

RNA was extracted with the RNeasy kit, and a quantity of about 0.5 to 1 ug was reverse transcribed using random hexamers. Across 54 Vbeta and 13 Jbeta, immunoSEQ multiplex PCR amplified TCR beta CDR3. TCRdb processed the immunoSEQ multiplex PCR reads anew with MiXCR; each CDR3 protein has one entry. The sample records some 160,000 distinct CDR3 sequences, 92% being singletons. Sequencing of TCR beta was undertaken in CD8+ and CD4+ T cells derived from blood. The healthy controls were matched to patients by age and sex. This TCR came from a human donor in good health. The specimen sequenced was CD4+ T cells from PBMCs.

For the CDR3, the DNA is TGCGCCAGCAGCCAAGAGGAGAGCGGGGTACTCCAAGAGACCCAGTACTTC. Its translation: CASSQEESGVLQETQYF. The chain combines TRBV4-1 with TRBJ2-5; the match to TRBD2 covers 7 bases. This CDR3 contains 17 residues. Trimming at V came to 0 bases and at J to 1 base, leaving 8 bases not matched to a gene. The germline V gene encodes CDR1 MGHRA and CDR2 YSYEKL.